This T cell receptor (beta chain) was identified during a study of blood T cell repertoires in COVID-19. Study at large: The cDNA or gDNA used as material had been derived from T cells, B-cell-depleted T cells, or PBMCs.

The CDR3 runs 16 residues. The ends lost 3 bases at V and 6 bases at J; junction bases unmatched: 9. Germline V gene lookup returns CDR1 KGHDR and CDR2 SFDVKD. TCRdb's copy holds only in-frame clones and misses some; the assay was immunoSEQ multiplex PCR. The sample records approximately 25,000 clones, roughly 91% being singletons. The sample was peripheral blood. The genes are TRBV24-1 and TRBJ2-7, with TRBD1 identical over 11 bases. The TCR comes from a human donor with active COVID-19. The donor label of this sample is uncertain. CDR3 DNA sequence: TGTGCCACCAGTGATCCGGGACAGGGGGTTTCTAGCGAGCAGTACTTC. It translates to CATSDPGQGVSSEQYF.